This T cell receptor beta chain was observed in a study of shared clonotypes between healthy human individuals. Notes on the study in general: Sharing of clonotypes among donors was expected to vary with sequencing depth.

Recent vaccinations or acute infections were absent in the healthy HIV-negative adult donors. CD4+ cell separation produced CD45RA+ naive and CD45RA-negative memory subsets. Of note for this clone: Its antigen is not known.

Per the authors' pipeline: Junction-only sequences produced by ImmunoSEQ had no quality scores, so filtering differed. TCRdb keeps only in-frame clones here, not all; method: immunoSEQ multiplex PCR. V and J calls plus clone size are reproduced from that table; the DNA served to infer D and trimming. The sample lists over 2 million clones, 85% to 95% occurring once. The CDR3 spans 13 residues. Germline CDR1 reads SGHRS; CDR2 reads YFSETQ. The V gene lost 0 bases and the J gene lost 5 bases, with 8 bases spanning the gap. The V and J genes are TRBV5-1 and TRBJ1-1; no clear D gene. The sample consisted of naive CD4+ T cells sorted from blood. The sample's subset: CD45RA+ positively selected. The source is a man younger than 35 in good health. The CDR3 sequence: CASSLATRTEAFF. As DNA, the CDR3 is TGCGCCAGCAGCTTGGCCACGAGAACTGAAGCTTTCTTT.